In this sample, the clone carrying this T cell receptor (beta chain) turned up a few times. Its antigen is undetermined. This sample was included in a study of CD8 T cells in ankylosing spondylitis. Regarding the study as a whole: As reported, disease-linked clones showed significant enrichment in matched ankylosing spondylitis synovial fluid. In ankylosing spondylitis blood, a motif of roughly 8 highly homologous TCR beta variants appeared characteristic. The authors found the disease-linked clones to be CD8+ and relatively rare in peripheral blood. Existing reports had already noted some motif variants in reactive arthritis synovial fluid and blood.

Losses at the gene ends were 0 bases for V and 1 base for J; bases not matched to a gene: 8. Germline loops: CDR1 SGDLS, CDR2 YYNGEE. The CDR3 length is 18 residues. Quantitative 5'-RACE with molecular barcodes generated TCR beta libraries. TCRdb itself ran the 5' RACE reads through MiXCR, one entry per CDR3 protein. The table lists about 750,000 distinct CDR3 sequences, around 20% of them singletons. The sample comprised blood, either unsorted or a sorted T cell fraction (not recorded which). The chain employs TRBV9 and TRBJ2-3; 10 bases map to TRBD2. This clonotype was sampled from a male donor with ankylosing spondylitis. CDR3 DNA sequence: TGTGCCAGCAGCGTAGAGGTTAGCGGGAGGTACGGCACAGATACGCAGTATTTT. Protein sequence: CASSVEVSGRYGTDTQYF.